This passage covers 19 T cell receptor beta chains from one sample sequenced in a study of identical twins. TCRdb re-analysed the 5' RACE reads in MiXCR, keeping a single row per CDR3 protein. The profile shows 240,000 or so distinct CDR3 sequences, under 12% of them singletons. Sequenced sample: memory T cells sorted from blood. All receptors come from a man between 50 and 59 years old in good health.

This chain connects TRBV27 to TRBJ2-1; D tentatively reads TRBD1 or TRBD2 (5 bases each). Trimming pared 6 bases from V and 5 bases from J, leaving 11 bases between. The CDR3 extends over 13 amino acids. CDR1 is MNHEY and CDR2 is SMNVEV in the germline V gene (reference sequence). For the CDR3, the DNA is TGTGCCAGCAGCCGAAGAGGGGACAATGAGCAGTTCTTC. Its protein product is CASSRRGDNEQFF.

This clonotype came up a few times. V and J are TRBV4-2 and TRBJ2-3; 7 bases line up with TRBD1. V shed 0 bases and J 5 bases; nucleotides not matched to a gene: 8. In germline, CDR1 is LGHNA, CDR2 YNFKEQ. The CDR3 has 16 amino acids. The CDR3 sequence: CASSQEWGRGLDTQYF. For the CDR3, the DNA is TGTGCCAGCAGCCAAGAATGGGGCAGGGGGTTAGATACGCAGTATTTT.

This clonotype was seen at least ten times. This chain links TRBV4-3 with TRBJ2-7; D gene ambiguous. Germline V gene sequence: CDR1 LGHNA, CDR2 YSLEER. CDR3 length: 15 amino acids. Trimming took 1 base from V and 3 from J, leaving 13 bases between them. CDR3 bases: TGCGCCAGCAGCCAAGCTTATTACAGAGACTACGAGCAGTACTTC. Translated, it gives CASSQAYYRDYEQYF.

In its sample, this clonotype was seen many times. This chain connects TRBV14 to TRBJ2-1, with a possible D match to TRBD2 (6 bases). Germline V CDR1 and CDR2: SGHDN, FVKESK. There are 16 residues in the CDR3. Trimming pared 5 bases from V and 9 bases from J, leaving 23 bases between. CDR3 sequence (DNA): TGTGCCAGCAGCTCACGACTAGAGTACTTTGGAGGTGAGCAGTTCTTC. Its translation: CASSSRLEYFGGEQFF.

This clonotype was observed at least ten times. CDR3 nucleotide sequence: TGTGCCAGCAGTTACCTGGGAGTCGCAGATACGCAGTATTTT. This translates into CASSYLGVADTQYF. The genes are TRBV6-5 and TRBJ2-3; D might be TRBD2 (5 bases). Germline CDR1 MNHEY, CDR2 SVGAGI. Trimming left V 2 bases short and J 4 bases short, with 10 bases between. The CDR3 is made up of 14 amino acids.

The chain couples TRBV20-1 to TRBJ1-2, with 10 bases matching TRBD1. Per germline, CDR1 DFQATT and CDR2 SNEGSKA (reference sequence). V was pared by 3 bases and J by 5 bases, with 6 bases of the junction left unmatched. The CDR3 extends over 14 amino acids. CDR3 nucleotides: TGCAGTGCTAGTGGGGACAGGGGATTATATGGCTACACCTTC. Translated: CSASGDRGLYGYTF.

This sequence joins TRBV12-3 or TRBV12-4 and TRBJ1-2; TRBD1 might be the D (6 bases). Trimming removed 3 bases from V and 2 bases from J, with 10 bases in between. The CDR3 contains 14 residues. CDR3 in amino acids: CASSFGQRNYGYTF. CDR3 sequence (DNA): TGTGCCAGCAGTTTCGGACAGAGAAACTATGGCTACACCTTC.

The sample holds many counts of this clonotype. The V gene is TRBV29-1, the J gene TRBJ2-3; 13 bases are a match to TRBD2. This CDR3 comprises 16 residues. The germline V gene encodes CDR1 SQVTM and CDR2 ANQGSEA. Trimming at V came to 4 bases and at J to 3 bases, leaving 7 bases not matched to a gene. As DNA, the CDR3 is TGCAGCGTTGGGGTGGGACTAGCGGGATATACAGATACGCAGTATTTT. Protein product: CSVGVGLAGYTDTQYF.

The chain couples TRBV4-3 to TRBJ2-7; D call uncertain. There are 15 residues in the CDR3. Trimming cost V 7 bases and J 4 bases, with 20 bases left between them. Germline V CDR1 and CDR2: LGHNA, YSLEER. CDR3 coding DNA: TGCGCCAGCACCGCAAGGTGCTCACGAGGATACGAGCAGTACTTC. This translates into CASTARCSRGYEQYF.

In this sample, this clonotype turned up many times. As DNA, the CDR3 is TGCGCCAGCAGCCAAGACAGGGGCTCTGGGGCCAACGTCCTGACTTTC. This translates into CASSQDRGSGANVLTF. The chain employs TRBV4-3 and TRBJ2-6; the D gene is possibly TRBD1 (6 bases). V lost 0 bases to trimming and J lost 0 bases, with 6 bases between them. The CDR3 runs 16 residues. Germline assignment: CDR1 LGHNA and CDR2 YSLEER.

This clonotype was recorded a few times. CDR3 loop: CASSLWGRGRTDTQYF. Here the CDR3 DNA reads TGTGCCAGCAGCTTATGGGGGCGGGGGCGCACAGATACGCAGTATTTT. The chain couples TRBV7-2 to TRBJ2-3, with a possible D match to TRBD2 (7 bases). CDR1 is SGHTA, CDR2 FQGNSA, per germline. The CDR3 totals 16 residues. V shed 2 bases and J shed 1 base, with 13 bases lying between them.

The chain links TRBV6-5 to TRBJ2-7; maybe TRBD2 (5 bases). CDR3 length equals 13 residues. Trimming took 10 bases from V and 2 from J, leaving 15 bases between them. Germline CDR1 MNHEY, CDR2 SVGAGI. The CDR3 spells CATNFDGTYEQYF. The CDR3 nucleotides are TGTGCCACCAATTTCGACGGGACCTACGAGCAGTACTTC.

In its sample, this clonotype was seen a few times. The chain couples TRBV6-1 to TRBJ2-1, with D unresolved. This CDR3 region has 15 residues. V lost 4 bases and J lost 0, with 10 bases in between. CDR1 MNHNS and CDR2 SASEGT come from the germline V gene. The CDR3 protein is CASSAWSFSYNEQFF. The CDR3 DNA sequence: TGTGCCAGCAGTGCTTGGTCCTTCTCCTACAATGAGCAGTTCTTC.

This clonotype was recorded many times. CDR3 amino acids: CASSNPRGNEQFF. The CDR3 DNA reads as TGCGCCAGCAGCAACCCAAGAGGGAATGAGCAGTTCTTC. The chain recombines TRBV5-1 with TRBJ2-1; D possibly corresponds to TRBD2 (5 bases). The V end was cut by 4 bases, the J end by 7 bases, with 12 bases between. CDR1 and CDR2 (germline): SGHRS, YFSETQ. This CDR3 contains 13 residues.

This clonotype was seen a handful of times. The chain employs TRBV7-9 and TRBJ2-4, with D perhaps matching TRBD2 (5 bases). V was clipped by 8 bases and J by 7 bases, with 18 bases between them. CDR1 and CDR2 from the germline V gene are SEHNR and FQNEAQ (reference sequence). The CDR3 is 14 amino acids. The CDR3 sequence: CASGSPGIGNIQYF. CDR3 DNA sequence: TGTGCCAGCGGTAGTCCGGGGATCGGGAACATTCAGTACTTC.

The chain is built from TRBV23-1 and TRBJ2-7, with 7 bases identical to TRBD1. TRBV23-1 is labeled an ORF, and its function is uncertain. This CDR3 comprises 15 residues. Trimming removed 7 bases from V and 2 bases from J; junction bases left unmatched: 11. The CDR3, as DNA: TGCGCCAGCAACCTACCGTGGGACAGAACCTACGAGCAGTACTTC. It yields the protein CASNLPWDRTYEQYF.

This sequence joins TRBV27 and TRBJ1-6; 9 bases line up with TRBD1. Germline lookup yields CDR1 MNHEY and CDR2 SMNVEV (reference sequence). V dropped 6 bases and J dropped 8; count of bases not matched to a gene: 8. This CDR3 region has 15 residues. The CDR3 bases are TGTGCCAGCAGGAAGGGACAGGGAACATATTCACCCCTCCACTTT. Translated, it gives CASRKGQGTYSPLHF.

The V gene is TRBV6-6, the J gene TRBJ2-3; D gene uncertain. Between the trimmed V and J ends, which lost 7 bases and 3 bases, there was a span of 8 bases. The CDR3 spans 12 residues. Germline V CDR1 and CDR2: MNHNY, SVGAGI (reference sequence). The CDR3 is CASTLRTDTQYF. In DNA form, the CDR3 reads TGTGCCAGCACCCTTAGAACAGATACGCAGTATTTT.

Ten or more counts support this clonotype. The chain links TRBV10-3 to TRBJ1-1, with a weak D call TRBD1 (6 bases). Trimming took off 4 bases at V and 6 bases at J, with 12 bases between the two ends. The CDR3 is 13 residues long. Germline V CDR1 and CDR2: ENHRY, SYGVKD. In DNA, the CDR3 is TGTGCCATCAGTGTAGGGGGGGGAGCTGAAGCTTTCTTT. This gives the protein CAISVGGGAEAFF.